This is a list of T cell receptor beta chains from one sample in a study of blood T cell repertoires in COVID-19. Sequencing was performed with immunoSEQ multiplex PCR; in TCRdb, only in-frame clones are kept and a portion is missing. In the table there are roughly 320,000 clones, 65% to 90% of which are singletons. Sample: peripheral blood. The receptors were sampled from a human donor in a cohort sampled during active COVID-19. CDR3s include the opening cysteine and the closing phenylalanine or tryptophan. Fields, in order: V gene, J gene, clone size, D gene, CDR3 DNA, CDR3 protein. The D gene is left open where the match is weak. Expanded clones are given a class, and other clones once, few, many or no size at all.

>TRBV9|TRBJ2-5|once|TRBD1
TGTGCCAGCAGCGTAGGGGGACAGGGGTTTGAGACCCAGTACTTC
CASSVGGQGFETQYF
>TRBV10-1|TRBJ1-4|-|-
TGCGCCAGCAGTGAGGACAGAGCCCTTAATGAAAAACTGTTTTTT
CASSEDRALNEKLFF
>TRBV3-1/TRBV3-2|TRBJ1-2|-|TRBD1
TGTGCCAGCAGCCCTTCGCGACAGGGGCGCTACACCTTC
CASSPSRQGRYTF
>TRBV5-6|TRBJ2-2|-|-
TGTGCCAGCAACCCGGCGGGGTCACAGGACGCGAACACCGGGGAGCTGTTTTTT
CASNPAGSQDANTGELFF
>TRBV7-9|TRBJ1-2|-|-
TGTGCCAGCAGCCCCGAGGGTAGGAGTTATGGCTACACCTTC
CASSPEGRSYGYTF
>TRBV29-1|TRBJ2-2|-|TRBD2
TGCAGCGTTGAAGAGGCAGCGGGGGGGCTCACCGGGGAGCTGTTTTTT
CSVEEAAGGLTGELFF
>TRBV5-1|TRBJ2-3|-|-
TGCGCCAGCAGCATTCGGGGGGCCACCACAGATACGCAGTATTTT
CASSIRGATTDTQYF
>TRBV2|TRBJ2-3|once|TRBD2
TGTGCCAGCAAAGTATACGCTTGGGGACTAGTGGGGACAGATACGCAGTATTTT
CASKVYAWGLVGTDTQYF
>TRBV5-6|TRBJ2-1|-|-
TGTGCCAGCAGCTTCGACCCGGGTGGGGACTGGGGATATGAGCAGTTCTTC
CASSFDPGGDWGYEQFF
>TRBV3-1/TRBV3-2|TRBJ2-5|-|TRBD2
TGTGCCAGCAGCCACGCCGGGACTAGCGGGGGACAGACCCAGTACTTC
CASSHAGTSGGQTQYF
>TRBV25-1|TRBJ2-3|-|-
TGTGCCACCGCAGGGGAGGGAGGGGCTCTCCAAAGCACAGATACGCAGTATTTT
CATAGEGGALQSTDTQYF
>TRBV19|TRBJ1-3|few|-
TGTGCCAGTAGTACCTGGTACATCAGCTCTGGAAACACCATATATTTT
CASSTWYISSGNTIYF